This TCR beta chain was documented in a study of blood T cell repertoires in COVID-19. Background on the study: Acute and convalescent COVID-19 specimens originated in the United States, Italy and Spain.

Clones were sequenced by immunoSEQ multiplex PCR, and TCRdb holds only the in-frame ones, with some missing. The sample yields about 230,000 clones, roughly 88% seen once. J gave up 2 bases and V 6 bases, and 6 bases lay outside the gene matches. Germline V gives CDR1 MNHEY, CDR2 SVGAGI. This CDR3 has 15 amino acids. V is TRBV6-5 and J is TRBJ1-3, with 8 bases that match TRBD1. The TCR was taken from a woman between 40 and 50 years old with acute COVID-19. Sequences were obtained from PBMCs or T cells enriched from blood (not recorded which). Here the CDR3 DNA reads TGTGCCAGCAGGTCCGTACAGGGGGCTGGAAACACCATATATTTT. As protein: CASRSVQGAGNTIYF.